A selection of T cell receptor beta chains follows, all from one sample in a study of cytotoxic CD8 clonotypes in ibrutinib-treated CLL. Clones were sequenced by immunoSEQ multiplex PCR, and TCRdb holds only the in-frame ones, with some missing. This table holds 110,000 to 150,000 clones, approximately 80% found once. The sample consisted of PBMCs, taken after 24 months of ibrutinib treatment. These receptors came from a human donor with chronic lymphocytic leukemia. Both conserved end residues are part of each CDR3. D genes are given only for firm matches. Clone size is not always given. Where it is, it says once, few, many or a class for expanded clones.

j_call,clone_size,v_call,d_call,cdr3_aa,cdr3_nt
TRBJ1-3,-,TRBV30,-,CAWGPGVGAIGNTIYF,TGTGCCTGGGGACCCGGGGTAGGGGCAATTGGAAACACCATATATTTT
TRBJ1-5,-,TRBV28,-,CASRQGRNYQPQHF,TGTGCCAGCAGGCAGGGGCGGAACTATCAGCCCCAGCATTTT
TRBJ1-1,once,TRBV4-3,-,CASSQDPNTEAFF,TGCGCCAGCAGCCAAGACCCCAACACTGAAGCTTTCTTT
TRBJ1-6,-,TRBV19,-,CASSMWGGDSPLHF,TGTGCCAGTAGTATGTGGGGGGGGGATTCCCCCCTCCACTTT
TRBJ1-5,-,TRBV2,-,CASSEAPPPGGREPQHF,TGTGCCAGCAGTGAAGCCCCCCCGCCTGGGGGGAGGGAGCCCCAGCATTTT
TRBJ1-2,-,TRBV28,TRBD1,CASSSGQGTLPYTF,TGTGCCAGCAGCTCGGGACAGGGGACGTTACCCTACACCTTC
TRBJ2-2,-,TRBV19,-,CASTPAGGHTGELFF,TGTGCCAGTACCCCCGCGGGCGGGCACACCGGGGAGCTGTTTTTT
TRBJ2-5,-,TRBV6-1,-,CASSPPHRSQETQYF,TGTGCCAGCAGCCCTCCCCACAGATCACAAGAGACCCAGTACTTC
TRBJ2-5,-,TRBV29-1,TRBD1,CSVVGAGTGETQYF,TGCAGCGTTGTTGGAGCGGGGACAGGGGAGACCCAGTACTTC
TRBJ1-2,-,TRBV27,-,CASTNGGEFYGYTF,TGTGCCAGCACAAATGGGGGGGAATTCTATGGCTACACCTTC
TRBJ1-5,-,TRBV30,TRBD1,CAWKAGGGQPQHF,TGTGCCTGGAAGGCAGGGGGCGGGCAGCCCCAGCATTTT
TRBJ2-3,-,TRBV11-2,-,CASSQNSRGTDTQYF,TGTGCCAGCAGCCAAAACTCCCGGGGGACAGATACGCAGTATTTT
TRBJ1-2,-,TRBV19,-,CASSIKGVAPRGYTF,TGTGCCAGTAGTATTAAAGGGGTGGCACCACGGGGCTACACCTTC
TRBJ2-3,-,TRBV30,-,CAWSTRDPSTDTQYF,TGTGCCTGGAGTACCCGGGACCCCTCCACAGATACGCAGTATTTT
TRBJ1-3,-,TRBV6-5,-,CASSTGFAGNTIYF,TGTGCCAGCAGCACAGGGTTTGCTGGAAACACCATATATTTT
TRBJ2-6,-,TRBV27,-,CASSLAGANVLTF,TGTGCCAGCAGTTTGGCTGGGGCCAACGTCCTGACTTTC
TRBJ2-1,once,TRBV7-9,-,CASSLEGYKGDEQFF,TGTGCCAGCAGCTTAGAAGGGTATAAAGGGGATGAGCAGTTCTTC
TRBJ1-1,-,TRBV7-8,-,CASSLGVRDATEAFF,TGTGCCAGCAGCTTAGGGGTGAGGGATGCCACTGAAGCTTTCTTT
TRBJ2-7,-,TRBV6-6,TRBD2,CASRLAGDSGEQYF,TGTGCCAGCAGGCTAGCGGGAGATTCGGGAGAGCAGTACTTC
TRBJ2-2,-,TRBV14,-,CASSLSGELFF,TGTGCCAGCAGCCTCTCCGGGGAGCTGTTTTTT
TRBJ1-6,-,TRBV14,TRBD1,CASSPGGTGYNSPLHF,TGTGCCAGCAGCCCGGGCGGGACAGGATATAATTCACCCCTCCACTTT
TRBJ1-1,-,TRBV2,-,CARPVWGRNTEAFF,TGTGCCAGGCCCGTGTGGGGGCGGAACACTGAAGCTTTCTTT
TRBJ2-5,-,TRBV7-2,-,CASSLGLGQETQYF,TGTGCCAGCAGCTTGGGCCTAGGCCAAGAGACCCAGTACTTC
TRBJ2-3,-,TRBV7-3,-,CASSPGPWDTQYF,TGTGCCAGCAGCCCCGGACCGTGGGATACGCAGTATTTT
TRBJ2-7,-,TRBV27,-,CASRDVYEQYF,TGTGCCAGCAGGGACGTCTACGAGCAGTACTTC
TRBJ2-5,-,TRBV5-6,-,CASSLAGQRETQYF,TGTGCCAGCAGCTTGGCGGGGCAGAGGGAGACCCAGTACTTC
TRBJ1-2,many,TRBV5-5,-,CASSLDGGYTF,TGTGCCAGCAGCTTGGATGGTGGCTACACCTTC
TRBJ2-7,-,TRBV7-2,-,CASSPRNSAVEQYF,TGTGCCAGCAGCCCCCGGAATTCAGCCGTCGAGCAGTACTTC
TRBJ2-7,-,TRBV7-2,-,CASSPWARGDEQYF,TGTGCCAGCAGCCCCTGGGCCAGGGGCGACGAGCAGTACTTC
TRBJ2-7,-,TRBV6-5,-,CASSSPGPHEQYF,TGTGCCAGCAGTTCCCCGGGTCCCCACGAGCAGTACTTC
TRBJ2-7,few,TRBV30,-,CAWNRPPGEQYF,TGTGCCTGGAATAGGCCCCCGGGGGAGCAGTACTTC
TRBJ1-5,-,TRBV5-6,-,CASSPALNQPQHF,TGTGCCAGCAGCCCTGCCTTAAATCAGCCCCAGCATTTT
TRBJ2-3,-,TRBV2,TRBD2,CASTTGLAGTDTQYF,TGTGCCAGCACTACCGGACTAGCGGGGACAGATACGCAGTATTTT
TRBJ2-7,many,TRBV7-2,-,CASSLRGQIDF,TGTGCCAGCAGCCTCCGGGGGCAGATCGACTTC
TRBJ2-6,-,TRBV7-2,-,CASSLGAGLVNVLTF,TGTGCCAGCAGCTTAGGTGCAGGGTTGGTCAACGTCCTGACTTTC
TRBJ1-2,-,TRBV13,-,CASSLEGVYPRGGYTF,TGTGCCAGCAGCTTAGAGGGGGTTTACCCCCGGGGAGGCTACACCTTC
TRBJ1-6,few,TRBV6-5,-,CASSRDGQNSPLHF,TGTGCCAGCAGCCGGGACGGCCAAAATTCACCCCTCCACTTT
TRBJ1-4,-,TRBV5-1,-,CASSLAPLLIDNEKLFF,TGCGCCAGCAGCTTGGCACCACTTTTGATCGATAATGAAAAACTGTTTTTT
TRBJ1-2,-,TRBV6-1,-,CASSEGGTNYGYTF,TGTGCCAGCAGTGAAGGGGGGACTAACTATGGCTACACCTTC
TRBJ1-4,-,TRBV4-3,-,CASSQMGWAEGEKLFF,TGCGCCAGCAGCCAAATGGGGTGGGCCGAGGGGGAAAAACTGTTTTTT
TRBJ2-3,-,TRBV10-3,TRBD2,CATQAASGRAGGDTQYF,TGTGCCACCCAGGCGGCTAGCGGGAGGGCCGGGGGAGATACGCAGTATTTT
TRBJ1-2,few,TRBV21-1,-,CASSPWAPGYTF,TGTGCCAGCAGCCCCTGGGCACCCGGCTACACCTTC
TRBJ2-3,-,TRBV19,-,CASSIGQSTDTQYF,TGTGCCAGTAGTATAGGGCAAAGCACAGATACGCAGTATTTT
TRBJ1-2,-,TRBV28,-,CASSHDSSFYGYTF,TGTGCCAGCAGCCACGACAGCTCTTTCTATGGCTACACCTTC
TRBJ1-2,-,TRBV6-5,-,CASSYGTNYGYTF,TGTGCCAGCAGTTACGGGACAAACTATGGCTACACCTTC
TRBJ2-7,-,TRBV6-1,TRBD2,CASSATSGGSYEQYF,TGTGCCAGCAGTGCCACTAGCGGCGGCTCCTACGAGCAGTACTTC